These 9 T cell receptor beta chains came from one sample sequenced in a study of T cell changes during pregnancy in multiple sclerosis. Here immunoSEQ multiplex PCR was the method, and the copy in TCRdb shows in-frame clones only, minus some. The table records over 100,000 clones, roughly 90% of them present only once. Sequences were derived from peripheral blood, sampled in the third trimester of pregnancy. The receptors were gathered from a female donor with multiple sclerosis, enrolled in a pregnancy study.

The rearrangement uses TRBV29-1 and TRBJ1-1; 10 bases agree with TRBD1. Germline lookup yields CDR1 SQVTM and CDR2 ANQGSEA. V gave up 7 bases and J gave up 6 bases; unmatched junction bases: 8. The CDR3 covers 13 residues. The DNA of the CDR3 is TGCAGCGGTTACCGGGACAGGGGATCTGAAGCTTTCTTT. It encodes CSGYRDRGSEAFF.

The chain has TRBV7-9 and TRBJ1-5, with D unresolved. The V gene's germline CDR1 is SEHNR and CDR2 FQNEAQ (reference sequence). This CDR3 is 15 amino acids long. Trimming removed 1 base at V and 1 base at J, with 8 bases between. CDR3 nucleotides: TGTGCCAGCAGCTTAGGACTATCGAGCAATCAGCCCCAGCATTTT. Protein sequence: CASSLGLSSNQPQHF.

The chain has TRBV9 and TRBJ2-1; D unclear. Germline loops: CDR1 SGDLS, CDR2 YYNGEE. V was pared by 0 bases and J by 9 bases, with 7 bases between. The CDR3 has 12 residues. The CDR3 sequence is CASSVGSSEQFF. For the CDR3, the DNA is TGTGCCAGCAGCGTAGGGAGCAGTGAGCAGTTCTTC.

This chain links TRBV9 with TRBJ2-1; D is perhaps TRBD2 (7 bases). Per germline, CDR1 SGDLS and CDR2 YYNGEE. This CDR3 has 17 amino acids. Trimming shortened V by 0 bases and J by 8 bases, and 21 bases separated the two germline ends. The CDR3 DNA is TGTGCCAGCAGCGTAGACCCGGAGGGGGGGCCTAGGGATGAGCAGTTCTTC. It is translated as CASSVDPEGGPRDEQFF.

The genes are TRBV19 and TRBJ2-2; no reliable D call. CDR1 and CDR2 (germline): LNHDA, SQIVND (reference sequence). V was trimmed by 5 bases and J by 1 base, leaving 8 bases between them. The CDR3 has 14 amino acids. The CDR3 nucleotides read TGTGCCAGTAGTGTCCTATTGAACACCGGGGAGCTGTTTTTT. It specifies CASSVLLNTGELFF. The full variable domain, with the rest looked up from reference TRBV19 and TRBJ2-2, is DGGITQSPKYLFRKEGQNVTLSCEQNLNHDAMYWYRQDPGQGLRLIYYSQIVNDFQKGDIAEGYSVSREKKESFPLTVTSAQKNPTAFYLCASSVLLNTGELFFGEGSRLTVL.

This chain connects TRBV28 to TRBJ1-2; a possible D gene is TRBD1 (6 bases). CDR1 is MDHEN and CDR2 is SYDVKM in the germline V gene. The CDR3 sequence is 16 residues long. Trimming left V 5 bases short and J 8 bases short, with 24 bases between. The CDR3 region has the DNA TGTGCCAGCAGTCCCTCTCAGACAGGAATGAGAATCGGCTACACCTTC. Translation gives CASSPSQTGMRIGYTF.

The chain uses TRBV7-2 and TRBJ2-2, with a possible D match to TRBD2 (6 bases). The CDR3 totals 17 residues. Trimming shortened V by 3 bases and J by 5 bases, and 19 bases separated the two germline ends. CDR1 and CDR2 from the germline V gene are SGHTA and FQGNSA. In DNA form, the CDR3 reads TGTGCCAGCAGCTTGGAGGGAGCGGTCGTCTTAACCGGGGAGCTGTTTTTT. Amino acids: CASSLEGAVVLTGELFF.

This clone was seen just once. CDR3 in amino acids: CASSLNDLGNTIYF. The CDR3 coding sequence is TGTGCCAGCAGCTTAAACGATCTAGGAAACACCATATATTTT. The chain employs TRBV7-9 and TRBJ1-3; no clear D. Trimming took off 2 bases at V and 4 bases at J, with 9 bases between the two ends. Germline lookup yields CDR1 SEHNR and CDR2 FQNEAQ (reference sequence). The CDR3 has 14 amino acids.

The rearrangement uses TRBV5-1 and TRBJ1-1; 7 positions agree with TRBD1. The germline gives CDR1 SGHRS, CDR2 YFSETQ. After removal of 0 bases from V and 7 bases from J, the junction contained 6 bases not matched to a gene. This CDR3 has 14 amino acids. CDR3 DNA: TGCGCCAGCAGCTTGGCCTTGGGACAGCTTGAAGCTTTCTTT. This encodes CASSLALGQLEAFF.